This TCR beta chain was identified in a study of blood T cells in healthy people across ages. V was clipped by 5 bases and J by 2 bases, with 27 bases between them. The CDR3 is 19 amino acids. Germline V CDR1 and CDR2: MNHNS, SASEGT. Combining a sample-barcoded 5' primer with a J-beta primer mix, a second PCR ran for about 6 to 11 cycles. TCRdb passed the 5' RACE reads through MiXCR, listing each CDR3 protein once. The data hold fewer than 1.5 million distinct CDR3 sequences, with 40% to 50% observed a single time. Samples each had at least 5.5 micrograms of total RNA extracted. The source material was blood. The sequence derives from a woman between 18 and 29 years old in good health. The V and J genes are TRBV6-1 and TRBJ2-5; D possibly corresponds to TRBD1 (6 bases). The CDR3 region is CASSLPQVQGHSVQETQYF. In nucleotides, the CDR3 is TGTGCCAGCAGTCTCCCCCAGGTCCAGGGACACTCGGTTCAAGAGACCCAGTACTTC.